One T cell receptor (beta chain) is described in this entry. Its antigen is currently unknown. The data stem from a study of cytomegalovirus exposure and HLA in healthy donors. With 60 Vbeta and 13 Jbeta primers, the PCR was carried out. Libraries were prepared by immunoSEQ multiplex PCR; TCRdb keeps only in-frame clonotypes and omits some of them. The data contain hundreds of thousands of clones, about three quarters of them singletons. Trimming cost V 4 bases and J 11 bases, with 11 bases left between them. This CDR3 has 11 amino acids. Germline V gene lookup returns CDR1 MNHNY and CDR2 SVGAGI (reference sequence). Healthy bone marrow donors made up the cohort. Study observations and caveats: Per published reports, the classifier diagnosed cytomegalovirus status with high specificity and sensitivity. The study designated some 180 TCR beta chains cytomegalovirus-associated. Certain sequence variants were highly shared and formed a cluster, and this cluster was likely a sequencing artifact.

Material for sequencing was PBMCs. The chain has TRBV6-6 and TRBJ1-1; a weak D match, TRBD1 (5 bases). The clonotype comes from a boy aged 5-17 years in good health and CMV-seronegative. The CDR3 nucleotides are TGTGCCAGCAGTTCCGGGGGTTGGGCTTTCTTT. The encoded protein is CASSSGGWAFF.